This TCR beta chain was captured in a study of blood T cells in healthy people across ages. Together with a sample-barcoded 5' primer, a J-beta primer mix was included in a second PCR lasting 7 to 11 cycles. Each cDNA molecule carried a tag from a template-switch adaptor that contained 12 random nucleotides. TCRdb re-called the 5' RACE reads through MiXCR, storing one row per CDR3 protein. The profile shows hundreds of thousands of distinct CDR3 sequences, roughly 27% of them singletons. Germline CDR1 reads MNHNY; CDR2 reads SVGAGI (reference sequence). Trimming pared 5 bases from V and 10 bases from J, leaving 9 bases between. The CDR3 has 11 amino acids.

V and J are TRBV6-6 and TRBJ2-1, with D uncertain. Sequenced input: blood. The receptor comes from a woman in her seventies in good health. CDR3 sequence (DNA): TGTGCCAGCAGTCCCGTTTTGGAGCAGTTCTTC. It translates to CASSPVLEQFF.